This is a list of T cell receptor beta chains from one sample in a study of cytomegalovirus exposure and HLA in healthy donors. Profiled with immunoSEQ multiplex PCR; TCRdb holds only in-frame clones, not every one. The data show about 89,000 clones, 64% seen once. Sequencing was performed on PBMCs. These receptors all come from a human donor in good health. CDR3s leave out the opening cysteine and the closing phenylalanine or tryptophan. A D gene is named only where the DNA matches it firmly.

- TRBV2 ASEPTYRDYGYT
- TRBV19 ASSRDIYQPQH
- TRBV7-2 ASSPDFGGVAF
- TRBV7-2 ASSLVWGVANQPQH
TRBD2 TRBV2 ASSESSGGARRTDTQY
TRBD1 TRBV19 ASSTAGGWREEKLF
TRBD2 TRBV5-4 ASSLRTSGGNTQY
- TRBV4-2 ASSQVSTAYNEQF
- TRBV7-2 ASSFQGAEAF
- TRBV7-9 ASSPRGGDGYT
- TRBV7-9 ASSTARAPGNEKLF
TRBD2 TRBV9 ASSVESRASGGRSYNEQF
TRBD2 TRBV5-4 ASSLNSGGPLTQY
- TRBV6-5 ASTSPDFSNTIY
TRBD1 TRBV5-1 ASSLRDRVFEQY